This T cell receptor (beta chain) was identified during a study of cytomegalovirus exposure and HLA in healthy donors. Study-wide background: Out of roughly 170 million T cells, an earlier analysis found roughly 110 million unique TCR beta sequences in total. Study results and limitations: Accurate predictions that matched the HLA-A and HLA-B alleles of most subjects were reportedly made from TCR beta sequences. The productive fraction for most TCR beta V segments was about 87% or about 30% in an earlier analysis. One variant, a missense change in DCLRE1C, was linked in a later analysis to TCR beta V- and J-gene trimming.

To note about this clone: Its target is unknown.

Researchers ran the PCR with 60 Vbeta and 13 Jbeta primers. Profiled with immunoSEQ multiplex PCR; TCRdb holds only in-frame clones, not every one. The sample includes approximately 120,000 clones, about 81% of them seen just once. Source material: PBMCs. This receptor was taken from a woman in her twenties or thirties in good health and CMV-seronegative.

As DNA, the CDR3 is TGTGCCAGCAGTGACAGGGCCCCGTTCTATGGCTACACCTTC. This sequence encodes CASSDRAPFYGYTF. V is TRBV7-9 and J is TRBJ1-2; the match to TRBD1 covers 7 bases. Germline V gene sequence: CDR1 SEHNR, CDR2 FQNEAQ (reference sequence). The CDR3 is 14 amino acids. V lost 6 bases to trimming and J lost 4 bases; unmatched junction nucleotides: 8.